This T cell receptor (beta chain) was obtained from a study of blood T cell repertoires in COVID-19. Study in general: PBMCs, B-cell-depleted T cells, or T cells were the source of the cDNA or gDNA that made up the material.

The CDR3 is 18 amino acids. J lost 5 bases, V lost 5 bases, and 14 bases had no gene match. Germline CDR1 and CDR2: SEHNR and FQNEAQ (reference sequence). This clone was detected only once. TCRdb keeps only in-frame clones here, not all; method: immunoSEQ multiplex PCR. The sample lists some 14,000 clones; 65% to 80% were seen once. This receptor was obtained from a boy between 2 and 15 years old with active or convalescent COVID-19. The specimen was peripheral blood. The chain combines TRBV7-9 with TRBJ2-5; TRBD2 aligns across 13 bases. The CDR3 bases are TGTGCCAGCAGCCTGGAAAGGACTAGCGGGGGTACGTTGGAGACCCAGTACTTC. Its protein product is CASSLERTSGGTLETQYF.